The 23 T cell receptor beta chains reported below all come from one sample, sequenced in a study of blood T cell repertoires in COVID-19. Sequenced by immunoSEQ multiplex PCR; TCRdb stores in-frame clones only, minus some. The sample has 330,000 or so clones, roughly 87% seen once. The sequenced sample consisted of peripheral blood. The receptors shown here come from a woman between 55 and 75 years old with COVID-19, enrolled during active disease.

The chain links TRBV3-1 (or the pseudogene TRBV3-2) to TRBJ2-3, with TRBD2 matching over 11 bases. This CDR3 region has 18 residues. The ends lost 4 bases at V and 4 bases at J; junction bases unmatched: 13. Germline CDR1 LGHDT, CDR2 YNNKEL (reference sequence). The CDR3 is CASSLGLTTSGGSDTQYF. In DNA, the CDR3 is TGTGCCAGCAGCCTCGGCCTCACTACTAGCGGGGGCTCAGATACGCAGTATTTT.

V is TRBV28 and J is TRBJ1-4; D is perhaps TRBD1 (6 bases). V gave up 7 bases and J gave up 10 bases, with 13 bases separating them. The CDR3 has 12 amino acids. Per germline, CDR1 MDHEN and CDR2 SYDVKM. The CDR3 DNA sequence: TGTGCCAGCATTTCGGCGGACAGAAAACTGTTTTTT. This encodes CASISADRKLFF.

This sequence joins TRBV6-5 and TRBJ1-5; possible D gene TRBD1, 5 bases. Trimming pared 6 bases from V and 3 bases from J, leaving 6 bases between. Germline V CDR1 and CDR2: MNHEY, SVGAGI. The CDR3 has 12 residues. CDR3 in amino acids: CASRQVNQPQHF. The CDR3, as DNA: TGTGCCAGCAGACAGGTCAATCAGCCCCAGCATTTT.

The rearrangement links TRBV18 to TRBJ1-2, with D perhaps TRBD1 (5 bases). The V end was cut by 6 bases, the J end by 2 bases, with 16 bases between. CDR3 length: 15 amino acids. CDR1 is KGHSH and CDR2 is LQKENI in the germline V gene. The CDR3 region has the DNA TGTGCCAGCTCTCTACCGGCAGGGATAAACTATGGCTACACCTTC. This translates into CASSLPAGINYGYTF.

CDR3 in amino acids: CASRTSRVGLSGNTIYF. The DNA for the CDR3 is TGTGCAAGTCGCACGAGTAGGGTGGGGCTCTCTGGAAACACCATATATTTT. The genes are TRBV12-2 and TRBJ1-3; the table calls TRBD1, which could not be checked here. TRBV12-2 is annotated as a pseudogene. This CDR3 has 17 residues.

The chain links TRBV11-2 to TRBJ2-3; D ambiguous. CDR1 and CDR2 (germline): SGHAT, FQNNGV. The CDR3 is made up of 17 amino acids. V gave up 4 bases and J gave up 5 bases, with 22 bases separating them. CDR3 in amino acids: CASSSWLGQPPGDTQYF. CDR3 in DNA: TGTGCCAGCAGCTCCTGGTTGGGCCAGCCCCCCGGAGATACGCAGTATTTT.

This clone was recorded once. The gene calls are TRBV19 and TRBJ1-5; 8 bases are a match to TRBD1. V lost 7 bases, J lost 0 bases, and 5 bases stayed unmatched. CDR1 and CDR2 (germline): LNHDA, SQIVND (reference sequence). The CDR3 loop spans 15 amino acids. CDR3 nucleotide sequence: TGTGCCAGTATCGCTGACAGGGGTAGCAATCAGCCCCAGCATTTT. Its translation is CASIADRGSNQPQHF.

V gene TRBV6-6 combines with J gene TRBJ2-7, with 11 bases fitting TRBD2. The V gene's germline CDR1 is MNHNY and CDR2 SVGAGI (reference sequence). This CDR3 has 19 amino acids. With V trimmed by 5 bases and J by 3 bases, 18 bases remained unmatched. This CDR3 is CASSLEADGTSGGFYEQYF. For the CDR3, the DNA is TGTGCCAGCAGTCTCGAAGCCGACGGCACTAGCGGGGGATTCTACGAGCAGTACTTC.

This chain links TRBV6-6 with TRBJ2-6; D is ambiguous. The CDR3 is 13 amino acids. The V and J ends lost 6 bases and 0 bases respectively, with 3 bases between them. Germline V lookup: CDR1 MNHNY, CDR2 SVGAGI (reference sequence). The CDR3: CASSVSGANVLTF. The CDR3 nucleotides are TGTGCCAGCAGCGTCTCTGGGGCCAACGTCCTGACTTTC.

This chain links TRBV14 with TRBJ2-1; the D gene is possibly TRBD1 (7 bases). The CDR3 covers 15 residues. In germline, CDR1 is SGHDN, CDR2 FVKESK. V was shortened by 0 bases and J by 4 bases, with 10 bases between the two germline ends. CDR3 in DNA: TGTGCCAGCAGCCAAGACAGGGGGGTTTACAATGAGCAGTTCTTC. Translating it yields CASSQDRGVYNEQFF.

The chain recombines TRBV9 with TRBJ1-1, with D unresolved. V lost 0 bases to trimming and J lost 10 bases, with 16 bases between them. The CDR3 consists of 14 residues. Germline values: CDR1 SGDLS, CDR2 YYNGEE. For the CDR3, the DNA is TGTGCCAGCAGCGTAGCTCCCGAGGGAATGGGAGCTTTCTTT. It translates to CASSVAPEGMGAFF.

CDR3 bases: TGTGCCAGCAGTTTTTCGAGGCAGGAGGGGCAAGCTTTCTTT. Encoded protein: CASSFSRQEGQAFF. The rearrangement uses TRBV6-5 and TRBJ1-1; TRBD1 is a possible D gene (5 bases). CDR1 MNHEY and CDR2 SVGAGI come from the germline V gene. CDR3 length: 14 amino acids. Trimming removed 4 bases from V and 9 bases from J, with 18 bases in between.

The chain employs TRBV28 and TRBJ2-7; no firm D call. Trimming shortened V by 2 bases and J by 6 bases, and 8 bases separated the two germline ends. The CDR3 contains 12 residues. Germline CDR1 is MDHEN and CDR2 is SYDVKM. The CDR3 DNA reads TGTGCCAGCAGTTTAAGTTCGGGCGAGCAGTACTTC. Residues: CASSLSSGEQYF.

The gene calls are TRBV5-4 and TRBJ1-1; D is uncertain. The V and J ends lost 1 base and 0 bases respectively, with 7 bases between them. The CDR3 loop spans 14 amino acids. Germline V gene data show CDR1 as SGHNT and CDR2 as YYREEE (reference sequence). CDR3 sequence reads: CASSLFGVNTEAFF. The CDR3 region has the DNA TGTGCCAGCAGCTTGTTCGGGGTGAACACTGAAGCTTTCTTT.

This chain links TRBV5-5 with TRBJ1-5; D unresolved. This CDR3 is built from 14 residues. Germline CDR1 is SGHKS and CDR2 is YYEKEE (reference sequence). Trimming stripped 2 bases from V and 4 bases from J, with 10 bases between. For the CDR3, the DNA is TGTGCCAGCAGCTTCGGTACGGTGAATCAGCCCCAGCATTTT. Amino acid sequence: CASSFGTVNQPQHF.

The chain has TRBV6-5 and TRBJ2-3, with TRBD2 identical over 10 bases. The CDR3 is made up of 16 amino acids. V trimming: 2 bases; J trimming: 6 bases; junction bases outside the gene matches: 8. Germline lookup yields CDR1 MNHEY and CDR2 SVGAGI. The chain's CDR3 is CASSYRAGGPWDTQYF. Here the CDR3 DNA reads TGTGCCAGCAGTTACCGAGCGGGGGGGCCTTGGGATACGCAGTATTTT.

This chain uses TRBV9 with TRBJ2-2; no clear D. Germline values: CDR1 SGDLS, CDR2 YYNGEE. V was pared by 3 bases and J by 6 bases, with 6 bases between. This CDR3 spans 12 amino acids. CDR3 residues: CASSERAGELFF. CDR3 DNA sequence: TGTGCCAGCAGCGAAAGAGCCGGGGAGCTGTTTTTT.

The CDR3 nucleotides are TGTGCCTGGAGGAGGAGCCCGGGGAATGAAAAACTGTTTTTT. It is translated as CAWRRSPGNEKLFF. The chain joins TRBV30 to TRBJ1-4; D is unclear. Between the trimmed V and J ends, which lost 3 bases and 5 bases, there was a span of 13 bases. The CDR3 is made up of 14 amino acids. The germline gives CDR1 GTSNPN, CDR2 SVGIG (reference sequence).

This clone was observed once. The chain joins TRBV5-8 to TRBJ1-6, with D perhaps TRBD1 (6 bases). CDR3 length: 17 amino acids. The germline gives CDR1 SGHTS, CDR2 YDEGEE. Trimming took 1 base from V and 11 from J, leaving 22 bases between them. The CDR3 sequence: CASSLLKGTTLSPPLHF. In DNA, the CDR3 is TGTGCCAGCAGCTTGTTGAAGGGGACAACCTTATCTCCACCCCTCCACTTT.

This chain joins TRBV9 and TRBJ1-2; D is possibly TRBD1 (6 bases). V lost 6 bases to trimming and J lost 3 bases, with 15 bases between them. Germline CDR1 reads SGDLS; CDR2 reads YYNGEE. The CDR3 is made up of 14 amino acids. CDR3 protein: CASTPRAGDYGYTF. CDR3 nucleotide sequence: TGTGCCAGCACCCCTAGGGCAGGGGACTATGGCTACACCTTC.

The chain combines TRBV6-5 with TRBJ2-3; D may be TRBD2 (6 bases). Trimming pared 7 bases from V and 1 base from J, leaving 12 bases between. In germline, CDR1 is MNHEY, CDR2 SVGAGI. This CDR3 has 14 amino acids. CDR3 residues: CASTRRGGTDTQYF. The CDR3 DNA reads as TGTGCCAGCACCCGGCGCGGGGGCACAGATACGCAGTATTTT.

The J gene is TRBJ1-2, the V gene TRBV6-5; the D gene is possibly TRBD1 (5 bases). Germline CDR1 reads MNHEY; CDR2 reads SVGAGI. The germline V and J ends were trimmed by 3 bases and 6 bases, with 14 bases remaining between them. The CDR3 has 14 residues. CDR3 sequence (DNA): TGTGCCAGCAGTTATGACCAGGGAGGAAATGGCTACACCTTC. It codes for CASSYDQGGNGYTF.

V is TRBV2 and J is TRBJ1-5, with D perhaps matching TRBD1 (6 bases). The germline V and J ends were trimmed by 1 base and 5 bases, with 12 bases remaining between them. This CDR3 is 15 amino acids long. From germline, CDR1 is SNHLY and CDR2 FYNNEI. The CDR3 sequence: CASSEGTATHQPQHF. CDR3 coding DNA: TGTGCCAGCAGTGAAGGGACAGCGACCCATCAGCCCCAGCATTTT.